A single sample is the source of the 11 T cell receptor beta chains below, sequenced in a study of cytomegalovirus exposure and HLA in healthy donors (dated by TCRdb to about 2017). The library was obtained by the immunoSEQ multiplex PCR assay. The multiplex PCR relied on a mix of 60 forward primers for TCR Vbeta segments and 13 reverse primers for TCR Jbeta segments. TCRdb carries this immuneACCESS record with in-frame sequences only. Its versions omit some clonotypes, under half of them owing to an unresolved V gene in the studies checked, with the rest unexplained. This sample is represented by 100,000 to 150,000 clones; around 78% of them were singletons. Over 5% of the sample is held by the ten biggest clonotypes. The sample consisted of PBMCs. The origin of the receptors is a woman between 40 and 50 years old in good health and CMV-seronegative.

The V call is TRBV4-2, the J call TRBJ1-1; 8 nucleotides match TRBD1. Trimming took 1 base from V and 3 from J; bases not matched to a gene: 13. Germline CDR1 and CDR2: LGHNA and YNFKEQ. The CDR3 contains 18 residues. For the CDR3, the DNA is TGTGCCAGCAGCCAAGCCAGCGGACAGGGCACAATATACACTGAAGCTTTCTTT. Protein: CASSQASGQGTIYTEAFF.

V gene TRBV7-2 combines with J gene TRBJ2-5; no definite D call. The V gene lost 1 base and the J gene lost 5 bases, with 8 bases spanning the gap. There are 13 residues in the CDR3. The germline CDR1 and CDR2 sequences are SGHTA and FQGNSA. The chain's CDR3 is CASSLGLMETQYF. In DNA, the CDR3 is TGTGCCAGCAGCTTAGGACTGATGGAGACCCAGTACTTC.

The sample holds one count of this clone. J is TRBJ2-1 and V is TRBV5-4; tentatively, D is TRBD1 (5 bases). CDR1 SGHNT and CDR2 YYREEE come from the germline V gene (reference sequence). V was clipped by 0 bases and J by 5 bases, with 6 bases between them. The CDR3 totals 13 residues. The CDR3 protein is CASSLVRDNEQFF. Written as DNA, the CDR3 is TGTGCCAGCAGCTTGGTCAGGGACAATGAGCAGTTCTTC.

V gene TRBV18 combines with J gene TRBJ1-2, with D possibly matching TRBD1 (6 bases). The CDR3 consists of 13 residues. V gave up 1 base and J gave up 6 bases, with 9 bases separating them. CDR1 is KGHSH, CDR2 LQKENI, per germline. This CDR3 reads CASSPRTEDGYTF. The CDR3 DNA is TGTGCCAGCTCACCACGGACAGAAGATGGCTACACCTTC.

There are a few counts of this clone. This chain joins TRBV7-3 and TRBJ1-1; 8 bases align to TRBD1. V trimming: 4 bases; J trimming: 6 bases; junction bases outside the gene matches: 7. The V gene's germline CDR1 is SGHTA and CDR2 FQGTGA. This CDR3 spans 14 amino acids. CDR3 nucleotide sequence: TGTGCCAGCAGCTCCGGACAGGGTATGGCTGAAGCTTTCTTT. Translated, it gives CASSSGQGMAEAFF.

V gene TRBV7-9 combines with J gene TRBJ2-1; maybe TRBD2 (5 bases). This CDR3 spans 16 amino acids. Germline loops: CDR1 SEHNR, CDR2 FQNEAQ (reference sequence). V lost 1 base and J 7 bases, leaving 17 bases between the germline ends. CDR3: CASSLGVGGGGNEQFF. In DNA, the CDR3 is TGTGCCAGCAGCTTAGGGGTTGGAGGTGGCGGGAATGAGCAGTTCTTC.

This sequence joins TRBV29-1 and TRBJ2-7; D gene unclear. CDR3 size: 11 residues. The germline CDR1 and CDR2 sequences are SQVTM and ANQGSEA. V dropped 3 bases and J dropped 4 bases, with 7 bases sitting between them. The CDR3 sequence is CSVDSGYEQYF. CDR3 coding DNA: TGCAGCGTTGACTCGGGTTACGAGCAGTACTTC.

J is TRBJ1-2 and V is TRBV10-2; D remains ambiguous. There are 15 residues in the CDR3. Between the trimmed V and J ends, which lost 6 bases and 2 bases, there was a span of 16 bases. Germline loops: CDR1 WSHSY, CDR2 SAAADI. The CDR3 sequence is CASSPGRGGNYGYTF. The CDR3 DNA is TGCGCCAGCAGCCCCGGTCGCGGAGGGAACTATGGCTACACCTTC.

Of note for this clone: One end of the junction varies from germline; a read error may be responsible. At the DNA level, this CDR3 is encoded by other sequences in the same sample as well. V is TRBV6-1 and J is TRBJ2-7; TRBD2 matches 8 bases. CDR3 length equals 14 residues. Germline CDR1 is MNHNS and CDR2 is SASEGT. In nucleotides, the CDR3 is TGTGCCAGCAGCAGGGGACTAGAGTTCTACGAACAGTACTTC. This codes for CASSRGLEFYEQYF.

The chain joins TRBV19 to TRBJ2-1; 8 bases fit TRBD2. Per the germline V gene, CDR1 is LNHDA and CDR2 is SQIVND (reference sequence). This CDR3 comprises 15 residues. J lost 0 bases, V lost 8 bases, and 6 bases had no gene match. CDR3 sequence (DNA): TGTGCCAGTGAACCGGGAGGGAGCTCCTACAATGAGCAGTTCTTC. This codes for CASEPGGSSYNEQFF.

The chain couples TRBV15 to TRBJ2-3, with D perhaps TRBD2 (5 bases). Trimming removed 0 bases at V and 7 bases at J, with 17 bases between. Germline V gene data show CDR1 as LNHNV and CDR2 as YYDKDF (reference sequence). The CDR3 is made up of 16 amino acids. This CDR3 reads CATSRDRGSAANTQYF. In DNA form, the CDR3 reads TGTGCCACCAGCAGAGATCGGGGTAGCGCAGCAAATACGCAGTATTTT.